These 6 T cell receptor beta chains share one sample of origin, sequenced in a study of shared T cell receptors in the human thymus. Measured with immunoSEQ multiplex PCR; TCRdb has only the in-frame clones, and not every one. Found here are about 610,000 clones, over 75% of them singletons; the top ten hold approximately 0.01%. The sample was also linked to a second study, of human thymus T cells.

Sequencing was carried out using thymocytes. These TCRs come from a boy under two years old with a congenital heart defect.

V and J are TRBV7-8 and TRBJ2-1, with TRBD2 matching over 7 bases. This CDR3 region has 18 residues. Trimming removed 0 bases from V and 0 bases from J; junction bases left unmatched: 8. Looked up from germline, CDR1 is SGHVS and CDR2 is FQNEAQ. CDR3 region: CASSLAPSGYNSYNEQFF. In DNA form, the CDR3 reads TGTGCCAGCAGCTTAGCGCCTAGCGGATATAACTCCTACAATGAGCAGTTCTTC.

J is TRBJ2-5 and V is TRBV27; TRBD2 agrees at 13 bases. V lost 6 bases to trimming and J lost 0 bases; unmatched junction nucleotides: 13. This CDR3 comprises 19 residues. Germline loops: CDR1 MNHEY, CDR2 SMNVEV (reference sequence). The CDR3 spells CASSLSGLAGPGNQETQYF. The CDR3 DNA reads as TGTGCCAGCAGCCTGTCGGGACTAGCGGGACCGGGTAACCAAGAGACCCAGTACTTC.

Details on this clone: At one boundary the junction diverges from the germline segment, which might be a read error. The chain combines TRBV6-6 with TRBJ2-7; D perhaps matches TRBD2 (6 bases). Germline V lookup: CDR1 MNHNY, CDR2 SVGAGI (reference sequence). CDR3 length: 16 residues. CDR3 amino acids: CASSKAGTPPTYERYF. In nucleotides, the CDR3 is TGTGCCAGCAGCAAGGCCGGGACTCCGCCTACCTACGAGCGGTACTTC.

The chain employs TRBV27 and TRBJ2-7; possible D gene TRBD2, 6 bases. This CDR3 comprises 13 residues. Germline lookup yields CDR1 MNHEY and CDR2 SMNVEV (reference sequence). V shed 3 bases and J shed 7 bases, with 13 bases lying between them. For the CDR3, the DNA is TGTGCCAGCAGTTTTAGCGGCCTGTTAGAGCAGTACTTC. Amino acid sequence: CASSFSGLLEQYF.

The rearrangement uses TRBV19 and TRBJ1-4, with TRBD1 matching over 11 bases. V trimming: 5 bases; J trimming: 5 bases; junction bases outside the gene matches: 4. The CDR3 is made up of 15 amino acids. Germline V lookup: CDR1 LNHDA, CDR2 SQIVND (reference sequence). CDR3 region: CASSLWDRGNEKLFF. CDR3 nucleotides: TGTGCCAGTAGTCTTTGGGACAGGGGGAATGAAAAACTGTTTTTT.

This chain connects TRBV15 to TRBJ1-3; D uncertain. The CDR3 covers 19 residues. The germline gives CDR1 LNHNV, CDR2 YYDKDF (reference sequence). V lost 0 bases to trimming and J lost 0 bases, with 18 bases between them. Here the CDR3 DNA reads TGTGCCACCAGCAGAGAGACCTCAGATTCAGGAACCTCTGGAAACACCATATATTTT. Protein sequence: CATSRETSDSGTSGNTIYF.